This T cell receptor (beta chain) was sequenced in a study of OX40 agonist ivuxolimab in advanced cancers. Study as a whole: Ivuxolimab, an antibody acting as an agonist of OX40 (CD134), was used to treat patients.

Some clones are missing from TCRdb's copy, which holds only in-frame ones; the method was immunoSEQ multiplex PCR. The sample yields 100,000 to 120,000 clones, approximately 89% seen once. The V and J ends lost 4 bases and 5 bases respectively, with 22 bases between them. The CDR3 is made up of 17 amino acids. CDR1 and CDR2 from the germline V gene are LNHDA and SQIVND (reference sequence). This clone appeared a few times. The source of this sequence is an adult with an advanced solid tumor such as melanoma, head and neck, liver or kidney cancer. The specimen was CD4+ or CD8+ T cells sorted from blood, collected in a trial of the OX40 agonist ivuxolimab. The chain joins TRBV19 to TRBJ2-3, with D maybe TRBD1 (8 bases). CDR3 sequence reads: CASSSPRQGGTGDTQYF. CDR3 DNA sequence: TGTGCCAGTAGTAGCCCTCGGCAGGGAGGGACAGGAGATACGCAGTATTTT.